This TCR beta chain was identified in a study of T cell responses to AZD1222 COVID-19 vaccine. Study background: Whether given at about 4 or about 12 weeks, second doses were pooled. Study outcomes and limitations: Two doses of AZD1222 preceded a rise in Spike-specific TCR breadth and depth. Females outnumbered males among donors, who were mostly white British; clonal diversity was possibly underestimated. Among AZD1222 vaccinees, only six were seropositive at baseline.

Germline V gene data show CDR1 as MNHEY and CDR2 as SVGEGT. The ends lost 0 bases at V and 1 base at J; junction bases unmatched: 11. The length of the CDR3 is 18 residues. Comments on this clone: What it binds is unknown.

This table comes from immunoSEQ multiplex PCR, and its TCRdb copy is limited to in-frame clones, with some not included. The data show 130,000 to 150,000 clones, with about 87% seen just once and roughly 2% held by the top ten. The TCR was taken from an adult in good health. The chain employs TRBV6-2 or TRBV6-3 and TRBJ1-1; 7 bases align to TRBD1. The sample here was peripheral blood, taken on day 0 of AZD1222 vaccination. CDR3 sequence reads: CASSYSTRGRNRNTEAFF. DNA for the CDR3: TGTGCCAGCAGTTACTCGACTAGGGGGCGCAACCGGAACACTGAAGCTTTCTTT.